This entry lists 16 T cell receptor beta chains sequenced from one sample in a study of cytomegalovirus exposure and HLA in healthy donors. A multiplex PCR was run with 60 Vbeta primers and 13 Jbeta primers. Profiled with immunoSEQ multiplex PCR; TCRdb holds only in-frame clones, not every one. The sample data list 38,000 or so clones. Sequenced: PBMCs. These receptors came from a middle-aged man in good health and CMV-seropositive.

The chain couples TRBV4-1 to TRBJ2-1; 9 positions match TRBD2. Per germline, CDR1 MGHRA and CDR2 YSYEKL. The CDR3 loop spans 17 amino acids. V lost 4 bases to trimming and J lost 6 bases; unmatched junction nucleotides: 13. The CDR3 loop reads CASSLSSGTAGGNEQFF. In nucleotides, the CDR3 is TGCGCCAGCAGCCTTTCTAGCGGGACCGCGGGGGGCAATGAGCAGTTCTTC.

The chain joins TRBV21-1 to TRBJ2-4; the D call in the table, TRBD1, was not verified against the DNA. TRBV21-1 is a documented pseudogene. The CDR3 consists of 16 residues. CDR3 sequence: CASSGHRGLGKNIQYF. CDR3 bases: TGTGCCAGCAGCGGACACAGGGGGCTGGGCAAAAACATTCAGTACTTC.

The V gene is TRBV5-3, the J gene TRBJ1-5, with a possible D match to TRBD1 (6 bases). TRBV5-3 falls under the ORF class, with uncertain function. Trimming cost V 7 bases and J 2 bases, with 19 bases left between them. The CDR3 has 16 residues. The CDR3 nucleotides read TGTGCCAGACCCTGGGGGCCAGGGCCCTGCAATCAGCCCCAGCATTTT. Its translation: CARPWGPGPCNQPQHF.

The CDR3 nucleotides read TGTGCCAGCTCACCCGGGGATGACCGGGGAAGCAATCAGCCCCAGCATTTT. As protein: CASSPGDDRGSNQPQHF. The chain links TRBV18 to TRBJ1-5; D unresolved. The CDR3 is 17 residues long. V shed 3 bases and J shed 1 base, with 16 bases lying between them. In germline, CDR1 is KGHSH, CDR2 LQKENI.

The CDR3: CASSLPGGGRSTDTQYF. DNA of the CDR3: TGTGCCAGCAGCTTGCCGGGGGGAGGGCGGTCCACAGATACGCAGTATTTT. The rearrangement joins TRBV5-4 to TRBJ2-3, with 7 bases identical to TRBD2. V was pared by 1 base and J by 2 bases, with 10 bases of the junction left unmatched. The germline gives CDR1 SGHNT, CDR2 YYREEE (reference sequence). This CDR3 comprises 17 residues.

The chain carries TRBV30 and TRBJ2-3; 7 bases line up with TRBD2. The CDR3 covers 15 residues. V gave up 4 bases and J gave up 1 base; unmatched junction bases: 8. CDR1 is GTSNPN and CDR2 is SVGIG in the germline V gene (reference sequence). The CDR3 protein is CAWTAMGGGTDTQYF. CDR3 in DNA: TGTGCCTGGACCGCGATGGGAGGGGGCACAGATACGCAGTATTTT.

The CDR3 DNA reads TGTGCCAGTAGTAGGGCATACCAAGAGACCCAGTACTTC. This sequence encodes CASSRAYQETQYF. This chain links TRBV19 with TRBJ2-5; the D is unclear. The CDR3 contains 13 residues. Trimming cost V 4 bases and J 0 bases, with 6 bases left between them. Looked up from germline, CDR1 is LNHDA and CDR2 is SQIVND (reference sequence).

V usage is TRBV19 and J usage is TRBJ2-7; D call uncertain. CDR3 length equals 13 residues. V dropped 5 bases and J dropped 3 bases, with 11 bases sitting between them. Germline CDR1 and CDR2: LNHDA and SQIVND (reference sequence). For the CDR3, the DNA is TGTGCCAGTAGTCCCGACACCTTCTACGAGCAGTACTTC. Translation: CASSPDTFYEQYF.

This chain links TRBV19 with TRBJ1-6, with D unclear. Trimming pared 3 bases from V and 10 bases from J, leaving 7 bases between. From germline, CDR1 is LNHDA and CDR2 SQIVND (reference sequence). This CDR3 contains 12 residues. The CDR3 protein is CASSMERSPLHF. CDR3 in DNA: TGTGCCAGTAGTATGGAGCGGTCACCCCTCCACTTT.

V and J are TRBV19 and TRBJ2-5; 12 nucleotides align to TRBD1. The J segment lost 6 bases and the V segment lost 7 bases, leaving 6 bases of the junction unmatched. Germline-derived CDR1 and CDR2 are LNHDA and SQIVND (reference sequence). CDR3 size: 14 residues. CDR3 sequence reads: CASKGQGARKTQYF. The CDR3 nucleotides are TGTGCCAGTAAGGGACAGGGGGCGCGTAAGACCCAGTACTTC.

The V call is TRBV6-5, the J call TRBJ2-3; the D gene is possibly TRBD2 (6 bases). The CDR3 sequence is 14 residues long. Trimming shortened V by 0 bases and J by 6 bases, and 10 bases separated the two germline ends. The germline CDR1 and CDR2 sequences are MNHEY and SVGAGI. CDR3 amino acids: CASSYSTSRDTQYF. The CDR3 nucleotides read TGTGCCAGCAGTTACTCGACTAGTAGGGATACGCAGTATTTT.

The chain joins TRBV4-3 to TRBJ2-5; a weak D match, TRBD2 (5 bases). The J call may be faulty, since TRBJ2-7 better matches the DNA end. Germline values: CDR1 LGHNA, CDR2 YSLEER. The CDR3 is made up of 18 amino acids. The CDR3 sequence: CASSQDASAEGAAGEQYF. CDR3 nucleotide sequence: TGCGCCAGCAGCCAAGATGCATCCGCTGAGGGAGCGGCAGGCGAGCAGTACTTC.

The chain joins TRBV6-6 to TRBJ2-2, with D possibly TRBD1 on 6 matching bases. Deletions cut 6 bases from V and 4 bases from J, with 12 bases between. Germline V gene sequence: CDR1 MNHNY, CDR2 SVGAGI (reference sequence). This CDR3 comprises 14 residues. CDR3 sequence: CASSRGGVTGELFF. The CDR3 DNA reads TGTGCCAGCAGCAGGGGCGGAGTCACCGGGGAGCTGTTTTTT.

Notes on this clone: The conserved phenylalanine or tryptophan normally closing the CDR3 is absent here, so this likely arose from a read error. CDR3 DNA sequence: TGTGCCAGTTCACAGCGGGGGGGCGGTCTTGGCTACACCCTC. Protein sequence: CASSQRGGGLGYTL. The gene calls are TRBV27 and TRBJ1-2; TRBD1 might be the D (6 bases). The CDR3 consists of 14 residues. The germline gives CDR1 MNHEY, CDR2 SMNVEV (reference sequence). The V end lost 9 bases, the J end lost 7 bases, and 21 bases lay between the germline ends.

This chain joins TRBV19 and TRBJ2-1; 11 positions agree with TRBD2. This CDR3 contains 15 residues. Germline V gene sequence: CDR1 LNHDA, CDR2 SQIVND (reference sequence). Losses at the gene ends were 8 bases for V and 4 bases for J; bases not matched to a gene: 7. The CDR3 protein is CASGAGTSGYNEQFF. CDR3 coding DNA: TGTGCCAGTGGGGCCGGGACTAGCGGTTACAATGAGCAGTTCTTC.

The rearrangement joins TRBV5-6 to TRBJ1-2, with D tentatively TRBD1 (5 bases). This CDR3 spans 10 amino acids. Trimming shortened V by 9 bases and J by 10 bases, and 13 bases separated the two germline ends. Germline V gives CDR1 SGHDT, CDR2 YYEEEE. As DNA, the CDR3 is TGTGCCAACCTAGGGGTCCCCTACACCTTC. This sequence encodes CANLGVPYTF.